This T cell receptor beta chain was profiled in a study of cytotoxic CD8 clonotypes in ibrutinib-treated CLL. Genomic DNA (around 2 micrograms) was obtained from cryopreserved PBMCs for construction of TCR beta libraries. Sequencing sought depths of 1 in 200,000 to 1 in 1 million T cells. The method was immunoSEQ multiplex PCR; TCRdb's version includes in-frame clones alone and lacks a portion of them. The sample contains about 150,000 clones, about three quarters of which appear only once. The CDR3 sequence is 16 residues long. The germline V gene encodes CDR1 LNHDA and CDR2 SQIVND (reference sequence). V lost 7 bases to trimming and J lost 0 bases, with 16 bases between them. This clone was detected a few times.

The sequence came from a human donor with chronic lymphocytic leukemia. The material sequenced was PBMCs, taken after 24 months of ibrutinib treatment. V is TRBV19 and J is TRBJ1-5; perhaps TRBD1 as D (6 bases). The CDR3 DNA reads TGTGCCAGTAAGGGCAGGGGCCGGTATAGCAATCAGCCCCAGCATTTT. It codes for CASKGRGRYSNQPQHF.